One and the same sample provided the 15 T cell receptor beta chains below, sequenced in a study of human T cells and chemical hapten exposure. A single record per CDR3 protein comes from TCRdb applying MiXCR to the RACE reads. The data show about 120,000 distinct CDR3 sequences, roughly an eighth seen once. Time point reported: patch test 1, 2 weeks after DPC sensitization. Documented treatment: therapeutic diphenylcyclopropenone sensitization with weekly scalp DPC. The source material was whole blood, sampled in connection with sensitization to the hapten diphenylcyclopropenone (DPC). The source of these receptors is a woman aged 45-60 years with alopecia areata. Some clones in this sample may be carry-over from other donors' samples.

The rearrangement uses TRBV5-1 and TRBJ1-1, with TRBD1 identical over 8 bases. This CDR3 comprises 13 residues. The V gene end was trimmed by 5 bases and the J gene end by 2 bases; junction bases not matched to a gene: 2. Germline assignment: CDR1 SGHRS and CDR2 YFSETQ. The CDR3 loop reads CASRTGDNTEAFF. CDR3 sequence (DNA): TGCGCCAGCAGGACAGGGGATAACACTGAAGCTTTCTTT.

The chain is built from TRBV28 and TRBJ2-6; D possibly uses TRBD1 or TRBD2 (5 bases each). This CDR3 has 15 amino acids. V was pared by 4 bases and J by 5 bases, with 12 bases between. From germline, CDR1 is MDHEN and CDR2 SYDVKM. CDR3 residues: CASSSQGVWANVLTF. CDR3 DNA sequence: TGTGCCAGCAGTTCCCAGGGAGTCTGGGCCAACGTCCTGACTTTC.

The rearrangement uses TRBV7-2 and TRBJ2-3, with a tentative D call TRBD2 (5 bases). Germline V lookup: CDR1 SGHTA, CDR2 FQGNSA. The V and J ends lost 2 bases and 3 bases respectively, with 12 bases between them. The CDR3 runs to 15 residues. CDR3 sequence reads: CASSLSEVGTDTQYF. As DNA, the CDR3 is TGTGCCAGCAGCTTATCGGAGGTCGGGACAGATACGCAGTATTTT.

The table lists this clonotype with many counts. The chain links TRBV10-3 to TRBJ1-2, with D tentatively TRBD1 (6 bases). CDR3 length: 15 residues. V was cut by 2 bases and J by 3 bases, with 13 bases left in between. CDR1 ENHRY and CDR2 SYGVKD come from the germline V gene. CDR3 DNA sequence: TGTGCCATCAGTGAGACGGAGGGGGTAGACTATGGCTACACCTTC. The encoded protein is CAISETEGVDYGYTF.

A single count supports this clonotype. The rearrangement joins TRBV28 to TRBJ2-7; 9 bases agree with TRBD2. CDR1 is MDHEN and CDR2 is SYDVKM in the germline V gene. CDR3 length: 11 amino acids. V dropped 9 bases and J dropped 3; count of bases not matched to a gene: 0. The CDR3 is CASSGGYEQYF. Written as DNA, the CDR3 is TGTGCCAGTAGCGGGGGCTACGAGCAGTACTTC.

This clonotype was counted ten times or more. This chain connects TRBV11-2 to TRBJ1-1; D unclear. The CDR3 spans 12 residues. Germline loops: CDR1 SGHAT, CDR2 FQNNGV. V was clipped by 5 bases and J by 7 bases, with 11 bases between them. The CDR3 region is CASSTRAVEAFF. CDR3 nucleotide sequence: TGTGCCAGCAGCACACGGGCAGTTGAAGCTTTCTTT.

This clonotype came up a few times. V gene TRBV7-6 combines with J gene TRBJ2-6; D unresolved. CDR1 and CDR2 from the germline V gene are SGHVS and FNYEAQ. This CDR3 contains 15 residues. V gave up 0 bases and J gave up 0 bases, with 3 bases separating them. The CDR3: CASSLAGSGANVLTF. The CDR3 coding sequence is TGTGCCAGCAGCTTAGCAGGCTCTGGGGCCAACGTCCTGACTTTC. Combining the CDR3 with reference TRBV7-6 and TRBJ2-6 gives the whole variable domain GAGVSQSPRYKVTKRGQDVALRCDPISGHVSLYWYRQALGQGPEFLTYFNYEAQQDKSGLPNDRFSAERPEGSISTLTIQRTEQRDSAMYRCASSLAGSGANVLTFGAGSRLTVL.

This clonotype was seen ten or more times. The chain has TRBV6-2 or TRBV6-3 and TRBJ2-2; 9 bases are shared with TRBD1. CDR1 is MNHEY, CDR2 SVGEGT, per germline. J gave up 4 bases and V 7 bases, and 4 bases lay outside the gene matches. This CDR3 contains 14 residues. CDR3: CASKTGGCTGELFF. Written as DNA, the CDR3 is TGTGCCAGCAAGACAGGGGGATGCACCGGGGAGCTGTTTTTT.

The V gene is TRBV18, the J gene TRBJ2-1; 13 bases fit TRBD2. Trimming at V came to 2 bases and at J to 9 bases, leaving 13 bases not matched to a gene. The CDR3 runs 18 residues. Germline V gene data show CDR1 as KGHSH and CDR2 as LQKENI. Written as DNA, the CDR3 is TGTGCCAGCTCACCATTAAATTCGGGACTAGCGGGGATCTCTGAGCAGTTCTTC. Its translation is CASSPLNSGLAGISEQFF. The full variable domain, with the rest looked up from reference TRBV18 and TRBJ2-1, is NAGVMQNPRHLVRRRGQEARLRCSPMKGHSHVYWYRQLPEEGLKFMVYLQKENIIDESGMPKERFSAEFPKEGPSILRIQQVVRGDSAAYFCASSPLNSGLAGISEQFFGPGTRLTVL.

The V gene is TRBV20-1, the J gene TRBJ1-2, with TRBD1 identical over 10 bases. Trimming removed 5 bases from V and 6 bases from J; junction bases left unmatched: 6. Germline CDR1 is DFQATT and CDR2 is SNEGSKA (reference sequence). This CDR3 comprises 13 residues. CDR3 region: CSAYRQGADGYTF. DNA of the CDR3: TGCAGTGCTTATAGACAGGGGGCAGATGGCTACACCTTC.

This clonotype was observed a handful of times. The J gene is TRBJ1-6, the V gene TRBV5-1; 9 bases align to TRBD1. This CDR3 region has 14 residues. Per the germline V gene, CDR1 is SGHRS and CDR2 is YFSETQ. The V and J ends lost 4 bases and 9 bases, in that order; junction bases with no gene match: 5. CDR3 protein: CASSTGTGISPLHF. As DNA, the CDR3 is TGCGCCAGCAGCACCGGGACAGGGATTTCACCCCTCCACTTT.

This clonotype appeared a few times. J is TRBJ2-7 and V is TRBV28; 8 nucleotides line up with TRBD2. This CDR3 spans 15 amino acids. J was trimmed by 3 bases and V by 6 bases; bases with no gene match: 10. Germline-derived CDR1 and CDR2 are MDHEN and SYDVKM. CDR3 sequence reads: CASSLASGGNYEQYF. CDR3 nucleotide sequence: TGTGCCAGCAGCCTCGCCAGCGGGGGTAACTACGAGCAGTACTTC.

In this sample, this clonotype turned up many times. V is TRBV18 and J is TRBJ2-5; no clear D gene. This CDR3 is built from 14 residues. Germline CDR1 reads KGHSH; CDR2 reads LQKENI. Trimming took 3 bases from V and 1 from J, leaving 9 bases between them. This chain's CDR3 is CASSPATSQETQYF. The DNA of the CDR3 is TGTGCCAGCTCACCGGCGACAAGCCAAGAGACCCAGTACTTC.

This clonotype showed up many times. The chain combines TRBV11-3 with TRBJ1-5, with 8 bases matching TRBD1. The CDR3 contains 18 residues. The V gene end was trimmed by 2 bases and the J gene end by 4 bases; junction bases not matched to a gene: 13. Germline V gene data show CDR1 as SGHNT and CDR2 as YENEEA. In nucleotides, the CDR3 is TGTGCCAGCAGCTTATTTTGGCAGGGGGCATTGGAGAATCAGCCCCAGCATTTT. Its protein product is CASSLFWQGALENQPQHF.

This clonotype was observed a handful of times. The J gene is TRBJ2-3, the V gene TRBV24-1, with 11 bases matching TRBD2. J gave up 6 bases and V 3 bases, and 10 bases lay outside the gene matches. CDR1 and CDR2 (germline): KGHDR, SFDVKD. This CDR3 contains 17 residues. DNA for the CDR3: TGTGCCACCAGTGATCCAATAGCGGGGGGGTCAACGGATACGCAGTATTTT. It specifies CATSDPIAGGSTDTQYF.